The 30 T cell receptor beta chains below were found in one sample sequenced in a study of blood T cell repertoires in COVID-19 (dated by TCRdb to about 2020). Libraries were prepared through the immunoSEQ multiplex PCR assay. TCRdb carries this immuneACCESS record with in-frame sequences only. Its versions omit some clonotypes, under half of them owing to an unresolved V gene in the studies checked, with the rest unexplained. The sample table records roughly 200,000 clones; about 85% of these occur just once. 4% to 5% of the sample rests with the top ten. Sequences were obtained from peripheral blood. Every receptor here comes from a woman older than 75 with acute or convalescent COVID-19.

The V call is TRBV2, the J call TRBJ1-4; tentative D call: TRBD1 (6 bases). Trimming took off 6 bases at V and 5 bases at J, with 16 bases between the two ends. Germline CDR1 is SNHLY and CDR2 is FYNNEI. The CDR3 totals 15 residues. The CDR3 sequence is CASRAMDSRNEKLFF. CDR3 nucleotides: TGTGCCAGCAGGGCCATGGACAGTAGAAATGAAAAACTGTTTTTT.

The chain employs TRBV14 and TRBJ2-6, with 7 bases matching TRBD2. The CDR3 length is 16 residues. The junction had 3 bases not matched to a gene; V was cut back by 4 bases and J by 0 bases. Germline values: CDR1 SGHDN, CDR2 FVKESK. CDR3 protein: CASSPGRSSGANVLTF. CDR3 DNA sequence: TGTGCCAGCAGCCCCGGGAGGAGCTCTGGGGCCAACGTCCTGACTTTC.

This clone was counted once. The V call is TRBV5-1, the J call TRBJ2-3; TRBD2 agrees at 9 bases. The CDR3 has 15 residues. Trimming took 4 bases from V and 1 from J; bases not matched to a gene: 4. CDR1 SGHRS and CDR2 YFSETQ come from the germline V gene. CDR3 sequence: CASSRLADRTDTQYF. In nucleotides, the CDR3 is TGCGCCAGCAGCCGACTAGCGGACCGCACAGATACGCAGTATTTT.

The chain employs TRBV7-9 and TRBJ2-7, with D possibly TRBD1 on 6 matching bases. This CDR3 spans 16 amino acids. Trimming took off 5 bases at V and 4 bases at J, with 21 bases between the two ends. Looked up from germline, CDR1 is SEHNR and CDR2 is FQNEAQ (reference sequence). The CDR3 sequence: CASSPWVGDILYEQYF. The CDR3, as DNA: TGTGCCAGCAGCCCCTGGGTTGGGGACATCCTTTACGAGCAGTACTTC.

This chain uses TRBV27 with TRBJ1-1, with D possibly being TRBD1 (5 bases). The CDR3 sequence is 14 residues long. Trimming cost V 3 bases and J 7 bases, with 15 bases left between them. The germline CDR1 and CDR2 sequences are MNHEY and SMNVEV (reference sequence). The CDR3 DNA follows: TGTGCCAGCAGTTTCAAGGGTGGGGCTAGTGAAGCTTTCTTT. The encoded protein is CASSFKGGASEAFF.

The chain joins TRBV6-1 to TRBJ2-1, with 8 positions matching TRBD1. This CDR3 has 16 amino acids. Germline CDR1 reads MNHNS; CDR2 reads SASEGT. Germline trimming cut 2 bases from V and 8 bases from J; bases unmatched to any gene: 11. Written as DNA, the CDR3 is TGTGCCAGCAGTGAAATTGAGGGCAGGGGGCAGGATGAGCAGTTCTTC. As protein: CASSEIEGRGQDEQFF.

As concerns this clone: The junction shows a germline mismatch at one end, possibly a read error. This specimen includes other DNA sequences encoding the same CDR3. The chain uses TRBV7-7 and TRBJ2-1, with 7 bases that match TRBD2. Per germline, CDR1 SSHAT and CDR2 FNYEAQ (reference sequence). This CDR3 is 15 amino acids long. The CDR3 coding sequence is TGTGCTAGCAGCTTAGGGGAGGGTCCGTACAATGAGCAGTTCTTC. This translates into CASSLGEGPYNEQFF. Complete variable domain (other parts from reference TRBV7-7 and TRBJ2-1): GAGVSQSPRYKVTKRGQDVTLRCDPISSHATLYWYQQALGQGPEFLTYFNYEAQPDKSGLPSDRFSAERPEGSISTLTIQRTEQRDSAMYRCASSLGEGPYNEQFFGPGTRLTVL.

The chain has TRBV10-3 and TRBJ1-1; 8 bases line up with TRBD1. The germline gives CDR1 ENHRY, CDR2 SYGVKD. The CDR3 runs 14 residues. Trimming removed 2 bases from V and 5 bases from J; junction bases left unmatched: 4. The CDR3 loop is CAISEGQGWTEAFF. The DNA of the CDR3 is TGTGCCATCAGTGAGGGACAGGGATGGACTGAAGCTTTCTTT.

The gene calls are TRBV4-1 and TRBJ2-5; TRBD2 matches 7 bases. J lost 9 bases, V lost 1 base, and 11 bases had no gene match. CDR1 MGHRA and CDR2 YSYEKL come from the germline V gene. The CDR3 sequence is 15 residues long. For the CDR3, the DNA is TGCGCCAGCAGCCAAGTGAGGGGAGGGGTCGGGGCCCAGTACTTC. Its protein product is CASSQVRGGVGAQYF.

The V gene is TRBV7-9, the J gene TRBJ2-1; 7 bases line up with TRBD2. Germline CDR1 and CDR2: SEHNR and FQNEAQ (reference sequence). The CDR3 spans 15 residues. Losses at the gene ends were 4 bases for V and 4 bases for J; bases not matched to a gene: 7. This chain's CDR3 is CASSSWGGRYNEQFF. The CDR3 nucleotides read TGTGCCAGCAGCTCCTGGGGGGGACGGTACAATGAGCAGTTCTTC.

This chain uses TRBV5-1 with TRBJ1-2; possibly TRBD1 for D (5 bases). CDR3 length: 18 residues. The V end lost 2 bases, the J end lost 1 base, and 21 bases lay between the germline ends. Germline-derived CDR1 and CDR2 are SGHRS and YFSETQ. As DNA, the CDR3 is TGCGCCAGCAGCTTAAGAATGGCAGGGAACGTTGTTAACTATGGCTACACCTTC. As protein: CASSLRMAGNVVNYGYTF.

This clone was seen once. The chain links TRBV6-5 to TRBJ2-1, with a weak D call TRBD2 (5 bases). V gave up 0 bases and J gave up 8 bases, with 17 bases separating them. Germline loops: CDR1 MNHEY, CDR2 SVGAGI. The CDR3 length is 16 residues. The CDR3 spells CASSYSGRGSVDEQFF. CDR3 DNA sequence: TGTGCCAGCAGTTACTCTGGGAGAGGCTCCGTCGATGAGCAGTTCTTC.

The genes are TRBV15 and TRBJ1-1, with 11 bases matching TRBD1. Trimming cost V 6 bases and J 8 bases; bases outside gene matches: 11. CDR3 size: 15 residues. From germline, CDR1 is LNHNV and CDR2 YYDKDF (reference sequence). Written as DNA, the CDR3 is TGTGCCACCAGATGGACAGGGGGCTATCGCGGGGAAGCTTTCTTT. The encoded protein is CATRWTGGYRGEAFF. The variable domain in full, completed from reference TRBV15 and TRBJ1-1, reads DAMVIQNPRYQVTQFGKPVTLSCSQTLNHNVMYWYQQKSSQAPKLLFHYYDKDFNNEADTPDNFQSRRPNTSFCFLDIRSPGLGDTAMYLCATRWTGGYRGEAFFGQGTRLTVV.

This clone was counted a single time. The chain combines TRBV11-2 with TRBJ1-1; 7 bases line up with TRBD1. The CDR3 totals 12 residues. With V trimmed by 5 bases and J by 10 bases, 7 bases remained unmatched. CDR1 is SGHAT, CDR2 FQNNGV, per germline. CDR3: CASSHQGVTAFF. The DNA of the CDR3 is TGTGCCAGCAGCCATCAGGGGGTAACAGCTTTCTTT.

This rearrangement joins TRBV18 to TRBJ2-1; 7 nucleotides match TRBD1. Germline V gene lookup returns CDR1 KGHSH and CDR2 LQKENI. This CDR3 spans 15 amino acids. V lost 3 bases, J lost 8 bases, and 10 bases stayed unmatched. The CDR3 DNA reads TGTGCCAGCTCACCGAGGGACAGAACCTTCGATGAGCAGTTCTTC. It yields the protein CASSPRDRTFDEQFF.

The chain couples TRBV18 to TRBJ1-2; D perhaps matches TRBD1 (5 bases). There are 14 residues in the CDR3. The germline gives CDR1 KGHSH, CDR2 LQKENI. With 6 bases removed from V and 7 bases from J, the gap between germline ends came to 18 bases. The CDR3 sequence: CASSAGLPLGGYTF. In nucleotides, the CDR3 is TGTGCCAGCTCCGCGGGACTCCCGCTCGGTGGCTACACCTTC.

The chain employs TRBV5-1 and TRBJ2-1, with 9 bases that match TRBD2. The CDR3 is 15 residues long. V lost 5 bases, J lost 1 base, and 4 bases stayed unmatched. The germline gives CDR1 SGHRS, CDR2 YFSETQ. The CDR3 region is CASRRLAGSYNEQFF. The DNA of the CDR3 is TGCGCCAGCAGGAGGCTAGCGGGGTCCTACAATGAGCAGTTCTTC.

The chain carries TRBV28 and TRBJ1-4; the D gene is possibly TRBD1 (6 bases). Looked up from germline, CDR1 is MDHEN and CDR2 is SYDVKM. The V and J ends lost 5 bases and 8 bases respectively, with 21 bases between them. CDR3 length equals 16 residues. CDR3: CASSPRSQGGYEKLFF. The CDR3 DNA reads TGTGCCAGCAGTCCCCGGTCACAGGGAGGGTACGAAAAACTGTTTTTT.

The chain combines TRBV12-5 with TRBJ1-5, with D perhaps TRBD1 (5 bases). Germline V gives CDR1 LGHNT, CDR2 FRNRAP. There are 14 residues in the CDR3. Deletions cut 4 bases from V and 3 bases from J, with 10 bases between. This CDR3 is CASGSAGSNQPQHF. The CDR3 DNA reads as TGTGCTAGTGGTTCCGCAGGGTCCAATCAGCCCCAGCATTTT.

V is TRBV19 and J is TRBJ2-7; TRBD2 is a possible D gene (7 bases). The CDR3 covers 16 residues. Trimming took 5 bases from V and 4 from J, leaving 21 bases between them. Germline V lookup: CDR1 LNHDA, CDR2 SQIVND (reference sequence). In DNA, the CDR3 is TGTGCCAGTAGTGCCTCCGGAGGGGGGGGGACATACGAGCAGTACTTC. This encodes CASSASGGGGTYEQYF.

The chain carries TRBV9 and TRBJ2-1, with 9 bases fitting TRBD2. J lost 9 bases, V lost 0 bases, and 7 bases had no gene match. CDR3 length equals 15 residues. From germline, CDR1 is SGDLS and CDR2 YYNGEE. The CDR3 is CASSVGGTSISEQFF. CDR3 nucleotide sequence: TGTGCCAGCAGCGTAGGAGGGACTAGCATAAGTGAGCAGTTCTTC.

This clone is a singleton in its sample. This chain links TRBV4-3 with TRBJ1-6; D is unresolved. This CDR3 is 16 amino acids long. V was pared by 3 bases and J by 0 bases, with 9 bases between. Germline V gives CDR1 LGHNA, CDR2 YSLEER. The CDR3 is CASSQSPRSYNSPLHF. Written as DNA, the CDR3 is TGCGCCAGCAGCCAGAGCCCCCGCTCCTATAATTCACCCCTCCACTTT.

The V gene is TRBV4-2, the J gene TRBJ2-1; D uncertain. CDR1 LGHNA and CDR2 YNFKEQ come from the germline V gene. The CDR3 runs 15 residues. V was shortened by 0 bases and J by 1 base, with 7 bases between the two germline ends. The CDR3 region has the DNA TGTGCCAGCAGCCAAGATTCAGTATCCTACAATGAGCAGTTCTTC. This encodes CASSQDSVSYNEQFF.

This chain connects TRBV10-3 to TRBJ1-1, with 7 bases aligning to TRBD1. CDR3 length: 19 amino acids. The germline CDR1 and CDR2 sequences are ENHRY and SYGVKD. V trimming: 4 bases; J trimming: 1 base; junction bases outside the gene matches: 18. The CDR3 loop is CAISARERTGGRGNTEAFF. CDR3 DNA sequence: TGTGCCATCAGTGCCCGGGAGCGGACAGGTGGGCGTGGGAACACTGAAGCTTTCTTT.

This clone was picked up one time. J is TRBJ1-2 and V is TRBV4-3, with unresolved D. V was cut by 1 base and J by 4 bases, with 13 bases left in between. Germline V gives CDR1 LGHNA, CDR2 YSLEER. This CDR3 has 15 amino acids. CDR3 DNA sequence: TGCGCCAGCAGCCAAGGTAGTCCTTCAGGCTATGGCTACACCTTC. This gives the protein CASSQGSPSGYGYTF.

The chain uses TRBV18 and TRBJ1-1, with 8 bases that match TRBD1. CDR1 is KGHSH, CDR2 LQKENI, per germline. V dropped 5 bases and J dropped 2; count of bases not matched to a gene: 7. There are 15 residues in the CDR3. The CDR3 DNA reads TGTGCCAGCTCATCAGGGACAGGCATTAACACTGAAGCTTTCTTT. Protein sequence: CASSSGTGINTEAFF.

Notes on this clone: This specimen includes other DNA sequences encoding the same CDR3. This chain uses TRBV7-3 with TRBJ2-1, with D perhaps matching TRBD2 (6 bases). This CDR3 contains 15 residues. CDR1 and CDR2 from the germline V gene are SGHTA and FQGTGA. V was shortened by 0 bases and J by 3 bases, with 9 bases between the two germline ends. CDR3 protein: CASSLTGGLYNEQFF. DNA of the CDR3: TGTGCCAGCAGCTTAACTGGGGGACTCTACAATGAGCAGTTCTTC.

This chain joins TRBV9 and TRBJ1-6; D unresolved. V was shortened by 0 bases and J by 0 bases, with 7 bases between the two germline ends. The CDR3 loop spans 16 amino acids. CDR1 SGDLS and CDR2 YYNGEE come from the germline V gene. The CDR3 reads CASSVGAASYNSPLHF. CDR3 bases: TGTGCCAGCAGCGTAGGGGCTGCCTCCTATAATTCACCCCTCCACTTT. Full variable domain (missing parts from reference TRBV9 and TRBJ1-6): DSGVTQTPKHLITATGQRVTLRCSPRSGDLSVYWYQQSLDQGLQFLIQYYNGEERAKGNILERFSAQQFPDLHSELNLSSLELGDSALYFCASSVGAASYNSPLHFGNGTRLTVT.

CDR3 protein: CAISARGWGSNEKLFF. CDR3 nucleotides: TGTGCCATCAGTGCCCGGGGATGGGGTTCTAATGAAAAACTGTTTTTT. This chain links TRBV10-3 with TRBJ1-4; D unresolved. CDR1 ENHRY and CDR2 SYGVKD come from the germline V gene. Trimming removed 4 bases from V and 3 bases from J, with 15 bases in between. The CDR3 is made up of 16 amino acids.

The DNA of the CDR3 is TGTGCCAGTAGTGCGTCACTAGCGGGAGGCACAGATACGCAGTATTTT. This translates into CASSASLAGGTDTQYF. The chain joins TRBV19 to TRBJ2-3; 11 nucleotides match TRBD2. CDR1 LNHDA and CDR2 SQIVND come from the germline V gene (reference sequence). With V trimmed by 5 bases and J by 1 base, 5 bases remained unmatched. The CDR3 has 16 residues.